The 11 T cell receptor beta chains reported below all come from one sample, sequenced in a study of sequential checkpoint blockade in melanoma. The repertoire was sequenced with immunoSEQ multiplex PCR; TCRdb's copy has only in-frame clones and lacks some. The sample yields 1,800 or so clones, over 15% seen once. This sample's treatment: randomized to nivolumab then ipilimumab (arm A) or the reverse (arm B). Here the sequenced sample was tumor tissue (inferred from file names), taken from a patient given nivolumab and ipilimumab in sequence. All receptors derive from a human donor with melanoma.

This clone rates as medium-sized. The V and J genes are TRBV9 and TRBJ1-1; D unresolved. The CDR3 has 12 amino acids. Trimming removed 7 bases from V and 10 bases from J, with 17 bases in between. Germline values: CDR1 SGDLS, CDR2 YYNGEE. The CDR3 nucleotides read TGTGCCAGCGTCCGAGGAGGCCCCCGAGCTTTCTTT. Its translation is CASVRGGPRAFF. The full variable domain, its missing parts supplied by reference TRBV9 and TRBJ1-1, is DSGVTQTPKHLITATGQRVTLRCSPRSGDLSVYWYQQSLDQGLQFLIQYYNGEERAKGNILERFSAQQFPDLHSELNLSSLELGDSALYFCASVRGGPRAFFGQGTRLTVV.

The rearrangement joins TRBV6-8 to TRBJ2-3; D uncertain. Trimming took 0 bases from V and 2 from J, leaving 9 bases between them. In germline, CDR1 is MNHGY, CDR2 SAAAGT. CDR3 length equals 15 residues. CDR3 residues: CASSYSSINTDTQYF. CDR3 nucleotides: TGTGCCAGCAGTTACTCATCTATAAACACAGATACGCAGTATTTT.

This clone has just a few counts. One end of the junction does not line up with germline, which may come from a read error. J is TRBJ1-2 and V is TRBV6-8, with D unclear. CDR3 length: 14 amino acids. From germline, CDR1 is MNHGY and CDR2 SAAAGT. The CDR3 nucleotides are TGTGCCATCAGTACCGCCCGGGAGTTAGGTGGCTACACCTTC. Its translation: CAISTARELGGYTF.

This clone showed up just a few times. The chain uses TRBV6-8 and TRBJ2-1; the match to TRBD2 covers 7 bases. The CDR3 has 16 residues. Germline-derived CDR1 and CDR2 are MNHGY and SAAAGT. V was clipped by 2 bases and J by 5 bases; unmatched bases: 9. The CDR3 protein is CASSYPGGGDDNEQFF. As DNA, the CDR3 is TGTGCCAGCAGTTACCCTGGGGGAGGGGATGACAATGAGCAGTTCTTC.

Relative to its sample, this clone is large. The chain links TRBV6-8 to TRBJ1-3, with 7 bases fitting TRBD1. Germline V gives CDR1 MNHGY, CDR2 SAAAGT. V gave up 7 bases and J gave up 2 bases; unmatched junction bases: 8. The CDR3 is made up of 15 amino acids. The CDR3 nucleotides are TGTGCCAGCACAGACAGGGTTACAGCTGGAAACACCATATATTTT. Protein product: CASTDRVTAGNTIYF.

This clone has only a few counts. The chain has TRBV12-5 and TRBJ1-2; 7 nucleotides match TRBD1. CDR1 and CDR2 from the germline V gene are LGHNT and FRNRAP. The length of the CDR3 is 12 residues. DNA of the CDR3: TGTGCCAGCGAAAAGGGGGCCTATGGCTACACCTTC. Translated, it gives CASEKGAYGYTF.

The chain links TRBV29-1 to TRBJ1-1, with D unclear. V was trimmed by 4 bases and J by 0 bases, leaving 6 bases between them. The CDR3 sequence is 12 residues long. The germline V gene encodes CDR1 SQVTM and CDR2 ANQGSEA. The DNA for the CDR3 is TGCAGCGTTGCAAGGGTGAACACTGAAGCTTTCTTT. Protein product: CSVARVNTEAFF.

The rearrangement uses TRBV28 and TRBJ1-2; 9 positions agree with TRBD1. The germline gives CDR1 MDHEN, CDR2 SYDVKM. The CDR3 totals 15 residues. V was pared by 5 bases and J by 8 bases, with 12 bases of the junction left unmatched. Written as DNA, the CDR3 is TGTGCCAGCAGTCCCGGCGGACAGGGGAGTTGGGGCTACACCTTC. This gives the protein CASSPGGQGSWGYTF.

V usage is TRBV30 and J usage is TRBJ1-5; 7 nucleotides match TRBD1. The CDR3 totals 13 residues. Germline loops: CDR1 GTSNPN, CDR2 SVGIG (reference sequence). Unmatched junction bases numbered 1, after V lost 1 base and J lost 4 bases. The CDR3 DNA follows: TGTGCCTGGAGTGAACAGGGGAATCAGCCCCAGCATTTT. It encodes CAWSEQGNQPQHF.

There are a few counts of this clone. The V call is TRBV9, the J call TRBJ1-1; D is undetermined. The CDR3 has 15 residues. The V and J ends lost 0 bases and 0 bases respectively, with 9 bases between them. Germline V CDR1 and CDR2: SGDLS, YYNGEE. CDR3 coding DNA: TGTGCCAGCAGCGTAGTGGCGGAGATGAACACTGAAGCTTTCTTT. Translated: CASSVVAEMNTEAFF.

This chain connects TRBV6-8 to TRBJ1-2; 7 nucleotides agree with TRBD1. The junction had 7 bases not matched to a gene; V was cut back by 6 bases and J by 3 bases. Germline V gives CDR1 MNHGY, CDR2 SAAAGT. The CDR3 contains 14 residues. The chain's CDR3 is CASSRQGGDYGYTF. In DNA, the CDR3 is TGTGCCAGCAGCCGACAGGGAGGGGACTATGGCTACACCTTC.